This T cell receptor beta chain was recovered during a study of Ad26.COV2.S vaccination and SARS-CoV-2 variants. Background on the study: Participants got Ad26.COV2.S intramuscularly, once or twice 56 days apart.

Libraries were prepared by immunoSEQ multiplex PCR; TCRdb keeps only in-frame clonotypes and omits some of them. The sample carries around 320,000 clones, 80% to 90% recorded once. Of note for this clone: What it binds is unknown.

Treatment indicated: roughly 19 received Ad26.COV2.S at low or high dose, single or two shots; several received placebo; per-sample allocation not given. The study sampled participants on day 63 after the first vaccine or placebo injection. In the vaccine, an Ad26 vector expressed the SARS-CoV-2 spike of the Wuhan strain. Losses at the gene ends were 5 bases for V and 5 bases for J; bases not matched to a gene: 2. Germline V gene sequence: CDR1 KGHDR, CDR2 SFDVKD. This CDR3 contains 13 residues. Overall study results and limits: Total T cell responses were possibly underestimated by TCR breadth and depth analyses.

This clonotype was sampled from a person aged 18 to 65 who received the Ad26.COV2.S COVID-19 vaccine or a placebo. The chain combines TRBV24-1 with TRBJ2-1, with 7 positions matching TRBD2. The sequencing used peripheral blood, collected in a trial of Ad26.COV2.S vaccine versus placebo. CDR3 residues: CATSGLADNEQFF. Written as DNA, the CDR3 is TGTGCCACCAGTGGCCTAGCGGACAATGAGCAGTTCTTC.